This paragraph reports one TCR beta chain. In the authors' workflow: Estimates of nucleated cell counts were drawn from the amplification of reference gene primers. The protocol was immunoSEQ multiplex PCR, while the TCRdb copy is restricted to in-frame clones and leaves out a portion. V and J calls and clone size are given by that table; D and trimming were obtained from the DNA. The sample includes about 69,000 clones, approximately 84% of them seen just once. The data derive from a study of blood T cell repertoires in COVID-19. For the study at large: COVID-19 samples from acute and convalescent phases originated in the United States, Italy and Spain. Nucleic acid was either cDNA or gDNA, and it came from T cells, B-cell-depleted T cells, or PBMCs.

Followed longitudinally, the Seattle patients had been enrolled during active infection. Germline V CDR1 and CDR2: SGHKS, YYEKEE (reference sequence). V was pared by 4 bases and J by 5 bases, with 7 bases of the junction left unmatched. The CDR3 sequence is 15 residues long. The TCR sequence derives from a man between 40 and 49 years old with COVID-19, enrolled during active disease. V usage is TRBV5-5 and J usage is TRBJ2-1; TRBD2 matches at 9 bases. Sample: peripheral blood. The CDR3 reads CASSLRLADNNEQFF. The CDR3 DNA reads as TGTGCCAGCAGCCTCCGACTAGCGGACAACAATGAGCAGTTCTTC.